A selection of T cell receptor beta chains follows, all from one sample in a study of T-cell memory formation after mild COVID-19. One entry per CDR3 protein results from TCRdb running MiXCR on the 5' RACE reads. The repertoire holds about 160,000 distinct CDR3 sequences, with 25% to 40% as singletons. Sample: PBMCs or a T cell subset sorted from them (not recorded which). The receptors here all came from an adult woman who had mild COVID-19 (a few samples of this study predate the infection). Cell type and time point are not known. The CDR3 runs from the conserved cysteine through the conserved F or W. The D gene is left open where the match is weak. A row's size may be missing; if present it is once, few, many or a size class.

cdr3_aa j_call v_call clone_size d_call
CASSPNLAKNIQYF TRBJ2-4 TRBV12-3/TRBV12-4 NA NA
CASSSLLAGGATDTQYF TRBJ2-3 TRBV7-8 few TRBD2
CASSLGRNRGSPLHF TRBJ1-6 TRBV5-1 few NA
CATRGDSSYNEQFF TRBJ2-1 TRBV24-1 few NA
CASSQTGPSTDTQYF TRBJ2-3 TRBV4-1 NA TRBD1
CSATGREGDTQYF TRBJ2-3 TRBV20-1 few TRBD2
CASSLAVTTEQYF TRBJ2-7 TRBV7-2 few NA
CASSAARSGTDNEKLFF TRBJ1-4 TRBV9 few TRBD1
CATMGLRNEQFF TRBJ2-1 TRBV24-1 NA NA
CASSPVRVEAFF TRBJ1-1 TRBV7-9 NA NA
CASRREVSSEQYF TRBJ2-7 TRBV7-9 NA NA
CASSFRASRDTEAFF TRBJ1-1 TRBV11-2 NA NA
CASNPADFYEQYF TRBJ2-7 TRBV6-2/TRBV6-3 few NA
CSVGQSAYGYTF TRBJ1-2 TRBV29-1 few NA
CASSLEWENNEQFF TRBJ2-1 TRBV5-1 NA NA
CASSQTSGSRPTGELFF TRBJ2-2 TRBV7-9 few TRBD2
CASSLGQGFSPLHF TRBJ1-6 TRBV7-9 few TRBD1
CASSPIAGGPNEDEQFF TRBJ2-1 TRBV12-3/TRBV12-4 few TRBD2
CASSLDGVSWGQPNYGYTF TRBJ1-2 TRBV7-9 few NA
CASTQGQVGYYGYTF TRBJ1-2 TRBV3-1 few TRBD1
CASGTGTSGTPSTDTQYF TRBJ2-3 TRBV12-5 NA TRBD2
CASSNPGQSSYEQYF TRBJ2-7 TRBV12-3/TRBV12-4 NA TRBD1
CASSLRREETQYF TRBJ2-5 TRBV7-3 few NA
CASSPGLASGDTDTQYF TRBJ2-3 TRBV7-3 NA TRBD2